The text below deals with one T cell receptor beta chain. This clone was counted a single time. This clone's antigen is unknown. No base quality values were provided; no much bigger clone lies one nucleotide off. From its cysteine to its phenylalanine, the CDR3 spans 16 amino acids. CDR3 DNA only is kept here, 48 bases in frame from base 1. CDR1 and CDR2 were assigned from the germline V gene as SGHRS and YFSETQ. Trimming leaves V shorter by 2 bases and J shorter by 6 bases, with the junction holding 12 bases beyond the gene matches. The sample belongs to a study of blood T cell repertoires in COVID-19 (dated by TCRdb to 2020 to 2022). About the investigation overall: The collaborator samples originated in the United States, Italy and Spain and spanned the acute and convalescent phases of COVID-19. The prospective study material was composed of cDNA or gDNA derived from T cells, B-cell-depleted T cells, or PBMCs. Deeply sampled blood TCRbeta repertoires from subjects exposed to, actively infected with, or recovered from COVID-19 were included in the dataset. The repertoires were released in a freely available public database meant as a resource for research on the immune response to SARS-CoV-2. Samples were obtained from the ongoing ImmuneRACE study (first 160 participants) and from 1,254 subjects provided by 6 global collaborators. A de-identified subject ID, COVID-19 status, age in years and sex were almost always included in the sample metadata. Where available, HLA class I and class II types were obtained from metadata supplied by the sample provider rather than from assay-based typing.

Collaborating institutions collected whole blood in K2EDTA tubes following their own protocols. Collaborator samples were shipped for TCRbeta analysis as frozen whole blood, isolated PBMCs, or DNA extracted from either sample type. The immunoSEQ Assay, a bias-controlled multiplex PCR, was used to amplify TCRbeta CDR3 regions from genomic DNA. The published analysis was carried out like this. The number of nucleated cells in each sample was estimated from the amplification of reference gene primers within the assay. Sequence reads were collapsed and filtered to measure the absolute abundance of every unique TCRbeta CDR3 rearrangement. Productive Simpson clonality was computed per sample as the square root of Simpson's diversity index over productive rearrangements. This is the immuneACCESS table as TCRdb keeps it, with only in-frame sequences that have V and J called. A part of the clones is gone; compared with another copy, unresolved V genes explain less than half, and the rest is unexplained. V, J and clone size are taken as reported in that table, and D and trimming were inferred from the DNA itself. In all, the sample holds about 45,000 clones, and around 85% of those were seen once. 30% to 35% of the sample belongs to the ten largest clones.

What the research found in general, with its limitations: How much clinical and demographic metadata was included differed by source and by participant, and the metadata was provided uncurated.

The source of this sequence is a woman aged 80 or older with acute or convalescent COVID-19. Rearrangement joined TRBV5-1 to TRBJ2-7; a stretch of 9 junction bases matches TRBD1. The sample comprised peripheral blood. The DNA is as follows: TGCGCCAGCAGCTTAAGCCTCCGGGACAGGGCGTCCGAGCAGTACTTC. It codes for CASSLSLRDRASEQYF.